This entry is about one T cell receptor (beta chain). Its antigen has not been determined. No qualities accompany the bases; no much larger clone lies one base away. TCRbeta CDR3 regions were amplified from genomic DNA using the immunoSEQ Assay, a bias-controlled multiplex PCR. Processing in the source paper ran as follows. The number of nucleated cells in each sample was estimated by amplification of reference gene primers within the assay. To quantify the absolute abundance of each unique TCRbeta CDR3 rearrangement, sequence reads were collapsed and filtered. For each sample, productive Simpson clonality was calculated as the square root of Simpson's diversity index across productive rearrangements. The table was pulled from immuneACCESS by TCRdb, which kept in-frame rearrangements only. Such tables lose some clones; where checked, under half of the loss comes from unresolved V genes, and the rest has no known cause. Clonal size and the V and J genes are those of that table, whereas D and trimming came from the DNA. The sample profile shows some 190,000 clones; roughly 88% of them were found once. The ten largest make up around 3% of the sample.

This sample was included in a study of blood T cell repertoires in COVID-19 (dated by TCRdb to the early 2020s). In the study overall: Samples from collaborators originated in the United States, Italy and Spain and spanned both the acute and convalescent phases of COVID-19. Nearly every sample came with metadata listing a de-identified subject ID, COVID-19 status, age in years and sex. Samples came from the ongoing ImmuneRACE study (first 160 participants) plus 1,254 subjects from 6 global collaborators. Deeply sampled blood TCRbeta repertoires from subjects exposed to, actively infected with, or recovered from COVID-19 were included in the dataset. The material from the prospective study consisted of cDNA or gDNA derived from T cells, B-cell-depleted T cells, or PBMCs. The repertoires were released in a freely available public database meant as a resource for research on the immune response to SARS-CoV-2. Where available, HLA class I and class II types were obtained from metadata supplied by the sample provider rather than from assay-based typing. The research as a whole found: How much clinical and demographic metadata was included differed by source and by participant, and the metadata was provided uncurated.

V lost 4 bases and J lost 8 bases; the stretch between them is 18 bases long. The germline V gene (reference sequence) yields LGHDT for CDR1 and YNNKEL for CDR2. The CDR3 starts with the cysteine, ends with the phenylalanine, and has 15 residues. The CDR3 DNA has 45 bases and is translated from base 1. Each collaborating institution followed its own protocols to collect whole blood in K2EDTA tubes. Collaborator samples were shipped for TCRbeta analysis as frozen whole blood, isolated PBMCs, or DNA extracted from either sample type. The rearranged chain carries TRBV3-1 (or the pseudogene TRBV3-2) and TRBJ2-1, and TRBD2 may be the D gene, going by 5 matching bases. Input material: peripheral blood. This clonotype was obtained from a man aged 60-69 years with acute or convalescent COVID-19. The sequenced DNA: TGTGCCAGCAGCCCCGGCGGTCGGGAATTGGATGAGCAGTTCTTC. Translated, this gives CASSPGGRELDEQFF.